What follows are 10 T cell receptor beta chains derived from one specimen sequenced in a study of T cell responses to AZD1222 COVID-19 vaccine. Assay: immunoSEQ multiplex PCR; the TCRdb copy retains only in-frame clones and omits some. The repertoire holds more than 150,000 clones, 85% to 95% seen once, with about 0.6% in the top ten. Here the sequenced sample was peripheral blood, taken on day 0 of AZD1222 vaccination. The receptors here all came from an adult in good health.

The sample holds one count of this clone. The V call is TRBV2, the J call TRBJ2-2; D is ambiguous. The ends were cut back, 1 base at V and 6 bases at J, with 6 bases in the middle. CDR3 length: 13 residues. Per the germline V gene, CDR1 is SNHLY and CDR2 is FYNNEI. The CDR3 sequence is CASSEVPSGELFF. CDR3 coding DNA: TGTGCCAGCAGTGAAGTGCCATCCGGGGAGCTGTTTTTT.

This chain uses TRBV5-1 with TRBJ2-3, with 15 nucleotides matching TRBD2. The germline V gene has CDR1 SGHRS and CDR2 YFSETQ. The CDR3 extends over 15 amino acids. After removal of 6 bases from V and 4 bases from J, the junction contained 3 bases not matched to a gene. CDR3 nucleotides: TGCGCCAGCACGGGACTAGCGGGAGGTGCAGATACGCAGTATTTT. Its translation: CASTGLAGGADTQYF.

This clone was observed a single time. The gene calls are TRBV30 and TRBJ2-7; 10 bases are a match to TRBD2. J lost 4 bases, V lost 4 bases, and 7 bases had no gene match. The CDR3 consists of 14 residues. The germline V gene encodes CDR1 GTSNPN and CDR2 SVGIG (reference sequence). The CDR3 loop is CAWTSGSSRYEQYF. In nucleotides, the CDR3 is TGTGCCTGGACTAGCGGGAGCAGTAGGTACGAGCAGTACTTC.

The chain employs TRBV7-2 and TRBJ2-5; D ambiguous. Germline values: CDR1 SGHTA, CDR2 FQGNSA. Between the trimmed V and J ends, which lost 6 bases and 4 bases, there was a span of 3 bases. There are 10 residues in the CDR3. CDR3 residues: CASRIETQYF. CDR3 in DNA: TGTGCCAGCAGAATAGAGACCCAGTACTTC.

The rearrangement links TRBV7-6 to TRBJ2-7, with TRBD1 as a possible D gene (5 bases). The CDR3 runs 16 residues. Germline V gene lookup returns CDR1 SGHVS and CDR2 FNYEAQ. Trimming pared 4 bases from V and 7 bases from J, leaving 23 bases between. The CDR3 DNA reads TGTGCCAGCAGCTCCGGAGTAGGGGCCCAATCTCGTGAGCAGTACTTC. Encoded protein: CASSSGVGAQSREQYF.

The CDR3 nucleotides read TGTGCCAGCAGAGGACAGGGGGCAGGTGAAGCTTTCTTT. This encodes CASRGQGAGEAFF. This sequence joins TRBV28 and TRBJ1-1; 11 bases align to TRBD1. The CDR3 is made up of 13 amino acids. The V and J ends lost 6 bases and 7 bases, in that order; junction bases with no gene match: 4. In germline, CDR1 is MDHEN, CDR2 SYDVKM.

The V and J genes are TRBV7-9 and TRBJ1-4; D is unresolved. V was trimmed by 2 bases and J by 8 bases, leaving 9 bases between them. CDR1 and CDR2 from the germline V gene are SEHNR and FQNEAQ (reference sequence). The length of the CDR3 is 13 residues. This CDR3 reads CASSLRSREKLFF. In nucleotides, the CDR3 is TGTGCCAGCAGCTTACGTAGCCGCGAAAAACTGTTTTTT.

V gene TRBV19 combines with J gene TRBJ1-2, with D tentatively TRBD1 (5 bases). This CDR3 comprises 15 residues. Germline V CDR1 and CDR2: LNHDA, SQIVND (reference sequence). V shed 5 bases and J shed 1 base, with 14 bases lying between them. The CDR3 protein is CASSLPGRINYGYTF. Here the CDR3 DNA reads TGTGCCAGTAGTTTGCCGGGACGAATTAACTATGGCTACACCTTC.

The chain has TRBV5-1 and TRBJ1-4; TRBD1 is a possible D gene (6 bases). V dropped 0 bases and J dropped 8 bases, with 17 bases sitting between them. The CDR3 spans 16 residues. Germline lookup yields CDR1 SGHRS and CDR2 YFSETQ. DNA of the CDR3: TGCGCCAGCAGCTTGGCAGGGGCGGGACGAATGGAAAAACTGTTTTTT. It yields the protein CASSLAGAGRMEKLFF.

As DNA, the CDR3 is TGTGCCAGCAGTTACCCTATACAGGTCCAGGACGGCTACACCTTC. It yields the protein CASSYPIQVQDGYTF. The V and J genes are TRBV6-5 and TRBJ1-2, with TRBD1 as a possible D gene (5 bases). V gave up 2 bases and J gave up 8 bases, with 18 bases separating them. CDR1 MNHEY and CDR2 SVGAGI come from the germline V gene. This CDR3 has 15 residues.